These T cell receptor beta chains were read from a single sample in a study of cytomegalovirus exposure and HLA in healthy donors. The data were produced by immunoSEQ multiplex PCR, yet TCRdb's version contains in-frame clones alone and is incomplete. Here the sample spans 140,000 to 150,000 clones, more than 75% being singletons. Sequencing input: PBMCs. These TCRs come from a man in his forties in good health and CMV-seronegative. CDR3s include the opening cysteine and the closing phenylalanine or tryptophan. The D gene is left open where the match is weak. The size of a clone is reported for some rows only, either as once, few or many, or as a class for expanded clones.

DNA,CDR3,size,D,J,V
TGTGCCAGCAGCTTGGGGAGGAACCTTAACTATGGCTACACCTTC,CASSLGRNLNYGYTF,NA,NA,TRBJ1-2,TRBV5-4
TGCGCCAGCAGATACGGTGGGGGGGGGAATGAGCAGTTCTTC,CASRYGGGGNEQFF,NA,TRBD2,TRBJ2-1,TRBV5-1
TGTGCCAGCAGCTTAGACTTTAGGGGGAATAGCGGGAGCTCCTACGAGCAGTACTTC,CASSLDFRGNSGSSYEQYF,few,TRBD2,TRBJ2-7,TRBV11-2
TGTGCCAGTAGTCCCGGACTAGCGGGAACCTACGAGCAGTACTTC,CASSPGLAGTYEQYF,NA,TRBD2,TRBJ2-7,TRBV19
TGTGCCAGCAGTATTCAAGGGAGGTCCTACAATGAGCAGTTCTTC,CASSIQGRSYNEQFF,NA,NA,TRBJ2-1,TRBV27
TGTGCCAGCAGTTACGACTCGCCCTCTGGGGCCAACGTCCTGACTTTC,CASSYDSPSGANVLTF,NA,NA,TRBJ2-6,TRBV6-6
TGTGCCAGCAGTTTTCCCGCGGGAGGACCGAACACCGGGGAGCTGTTTTTT,CASSFPAGGPNTGELFF,few,TRBD2,TRBJ2-2,TRBV28
TGTGCCAGCAGGACGGATGGGAGACTGAACACTGAAGCTTTCTTT,CASRTDGRLNTEAFF,NA,NA,TRBJ1-1,TRBV27
TGTGCCAGCAGACGACAAGGACAGGGGAATCAGCCCCAGCATTTT,CASRRQGQGNQPQHF,NA,TRBD1,TRBJ1-5,TRBV28
TGTGCCAGCAGTCAAAATCAGGCTCCAGATACGCAGTATTTT,CASSQNQAPDTQYF,once,NA,TRBJ2-3,TRBV6-5
TGTGCCAGCAGCTTAGGAATCCGATCCGGTCCAGGGGTAGAGACCCAGTACTTC,CASSLGIRSGPGVETQYF,NA,NA,TRBJ2-5,TRBV11-2
TGTGCCAGCAGCTTAGTGACTAGCGGATCCTACGAGCAGTACTTC,CASSLVTSGSYEQYF,few,TRBD2,TRBJ2-7,TRBV7-9
TGTGCCACTAGGACCTCGTCAGGGGGACAAGAGGAGACCCAGTACTTC,CATRTSSGGQEETQYF,NA,TRBD1,TRBJ2-5,TRBV6-4
TGTTCCAGCAGTAGGGTAACTACAGGGTCCCGAGAGACCCAGTACTTC,CSSSRVTTGSRETQYF,NA,NA,TRBJ2-5,TRBV7-9
TGCGCCAGCAGCCAAAAAGGGGCTGGGGGACTAAGCTCCTACGAGCAGTACTTC,CASSQKGAGGLSSYEQYF,NA,TRBD2,TRBJ2-7,TRBV4-1
TGCGCCAGCCGAACTAGCGGGGGGGCCACAGATACGCAGTATTTT,CASRTSGGATDTQYF,NA,TRBD2,TRBJ2-3,TRBV5-1
TGTGCCAGCAGGTGGGATCTTCTCGGGGTCTGGTATTTT,CASRWDLLGVWYF,NA,NA,TRBJ2-3,TRBV6-1
TGTGCCAGCAGTTTAATAGCGGCTCTCTCCTACAATGAGCAGTTCTTC,CASSLIAALSYNEQFF,NA,NA,TRBJ2-1,TRBV27
TGTGCCAGCAGCCCTCCCGGAGGACTAGCGGGAGGGTACAATGAGCAGTTCTTC,CASSPPGGLAGGYNEQFF,once,TRBD2,TRBJ2-1,TRBV28
TGTGCCAGCAGCCGGACAGGGGGGAATCAGCCCCAGCATTTT,CASSRTGGNQPQHF,NA,TRBD1,TRBJ1-5,TRBV25-1
TGCGCCAGCAGCTTGGCCTCTCCGACTAGCGGGAGGGCCCGCACCGGGGAGCTGTTTTTT,CASSLASPTSGRARTGELFF,NA,TRBD2,TRBJ2-2,TRBV5-1
TGTGCCAGCAGTGCCGGACAGGGAACTTACGAGCAGTACTTC,CASSAGQGTYEQYF,NA,TRBD1,TRBJ2-7,TRBV6-1
TGTGCCAGCAGTTTAGCGGGACTCTCCTACGAGCAGTACTTC,CASSLAGLSYEQYF,few,NA,TRBJ2-7,TRBV27
TGTGCCAGTAGTTTGGGACAGGGTGTGCTCGTAGTTGGCGCCGGGGAGCTGTTTTTT,CASSLGQGVLVVGAGELFF,once,TRBD1,TRBJ2-2,TRBV19
NA,CASSSSTSGKETQYF,few,NA,TRBJ2-5,TRBV6-6
TGTGCCAGCAGCAAGGGACAGACTCGCTCTGGGGCCAACGTCCTGACTTTC,CASSKGQTRSGANVLTF,NA,TRBD1,TRBJ2-6,TRBV5-4
TGTGCCACCAGCAGAGATCTGGGAGGCGGGGAGCTGTTTTTT,CATSRDLGGGELFF,few,NA,TRBJ2-2,TRBV15
TGCGCCAGCAGCCAAGAAAGCGGGGGCGCGAGTGGCTACACCTTC,CASSQESGGASGYTF,few,NA,TRBJ1-2,TRBV4-1
TGCGCCAGCAGCCAAGAAATCAGCGGGCAGGGGGCCTCCTACGAGCAGTACTTC,CASSQEISGQGASYEQYF,NA,TRBD1,TRBJ2-7,TRBV4-3
TGTGCCAGCAGGGGCGAATTTAGCACAGATACGCAGTATTTT,CASRGEFSTDTQYF,NA,NA,TRBJ2-3,TRBV2
TGTGCCAGCAGGAGATTGGGCAATCAGCCCCAGCATTTT,CASRRLGNQPQHF,NA,NA,TRBJ1-5,TRBV6-1
TGTGCCAGCAGCTCCCCCGGACAGGGTTCTGGGGAGACCCAGTACTTC,CASSSPGQGSGETQYF,NA,TRBD1,TRBJ2-5,TRBV11-3
TGTGCCAGCAGTCTCGCCGGGACAGAGTATGGCTACACCTTC,CASSLAGTEYGYTF,NA,TRBD1,TRBJ1-2,TRBV6-5
TGTGCCAGCAGCCAAGAGGCGGACATTCAGTACTTC,CASSQEADIQYF,NA,NA,TRBJ2-4,TRBV7-9
TGTGCCAGCAGTTTAAGCGGGGGACAACTACGGAGAAACGAGCAGTACTTC,CASSLSGGQLRRNEQYF,NA,TRBD2,TRBJ2-7,TRBV27
TGTGCCAGCAGTTTAGAACCAGCGGGGGGTCCTACGATTTTC,CASSLEPAGGPTIF,NA,TRBD2,TRBJ2-7,TRBV27
TGCGCCAGCAGCTTCTCCCGGGGCGGGACGGCTAAAGAGACCCAGTACTTC,CASSFSRGGTAKETQYF,NA,NA,TRBJ2-5,TRBV5-1
TGTGCCAGCTTACCAACAGCGGGGGGGAACAATGAGCAGTTCTTC,CASLPTAGGNNEQFF,NA,TRBD2,TRBJ2-1,TRBV18
TGTGCCAGCAGCGTAGCTACTAGCGGGAGTTCAAAGACCCAGTACTTC,CASSVATSGSSKTQYF,NA,TRBD2,TRBJ2-5,TRBV9
TGTGCCAGCTCACCAGAGACTAGTCATAACGGGGAGCTGTTTTTT,CASSPETSHNGELFF,NA,NA,TRBJ2-2,TRBV18
TGTGCCACGACGGGACTCCGGGAGACCCAGTACTTC,CATTGLRETQYF,NA,NA,TRBJ2-5,TRBV5-4
TGTGCTAGTGGGACAGGGCAGGGCCCCTACGAGCAGTACTTC,CASGTGQGPYEQYF,NA,TRBD1,TRBJ2-7,TRBV12-5
TGTGCCAGCAGCCCTGGGACTAGCGGGAGCTACGAGCAGTACTTC,CASSPGTSGSYEQYF,NA,TRBD2,TRBJ2-7,TRBV7-9
TGTGCCAGCAGCCTCTCCTATAATTCACCCCTCCACTTT,CASSLSYNSPLHF,few,NA,TRBJ1-6,TRBV7-9
TGTGCCAGCAGCACGGGACTAGCGGGGATCTACGAGCAGTACTTC,CASSTGLAGIYEQYF,NA,TRBD2,TRBJ2-7,TRBV11-2
TGTGCCAGCAGTTTGCTTGGACTAGCGGGAGCCGGGGAGCTGTTTTTT,CASSLLGLAGAGELFF,NA,TRBD2,TRBJ2-2,TRBV28
TGTGCCAGCAGCCCGAGGACACAGTTCTCCTACGAGCAGTACTTC,CASSPRTQFSYEQYF,NA,NA,TRBJ2-7,TRBV11-1
TGTGCCTGGAGCAGATTACAGGCCACCGGGGAGCTGTTTTTT,CAWSRLQATGELFF,few,NA,TRBJ2-2,TRBV30
TGTGCCAGCAGCTCCTCAGGGGCTACCGGGGAGCTGTTTTTT,CASSSSGATGELFF,NA,NA,TRBJ2-2,TRBV7-7
TGTGCCAGCAGCGGAGACAGGAACTTCTACGAGCAGTACTTC,CASSGDRNFYEQYF,once,NA,TRBJ2-7,TRBV5-4
TGTGCCAGCAGCGTCAGGGGGAGAGAGACCCAGTACTTC,CASSVRGRETQYF,NA,TRBD1,TRBJ2-5,TRBV7-8
TGTGCCTGGAGTGTAGGCGGGAGCACAGATACGCAGTATTTT,CAWSVGGSTDTQYF,NA,NA,TRBJ2-3,TRBV30
TGCGCCAGCAGCACTACATCCGACTCCGGGGAGCTGTTTTTT,CASSTTSDSGELFF,few,NA,TRBJ2-2,TRBV5-1
TGTGCCACCCGATCCCCCCGGGTCAGTTCACCCCTCCACTTT,CATRSPRVSSPLHF,NA,NA,TRBJ1-6,TRBV9
TGTGCCAGCCGATTAGCGGGAGGGATCTACAATGAGCAGTTCTTC,CASRLAGGIYNEQFF,NA,TRBD2,TRBJ2-1,TRBV7-2
TGTGCCAGCAGCCCTGGGACTAGCGGGAGGTTGACAGATACGCAGTATTTT,CASSPGTSGRLTDTQYF,NA,TRBD2,TRBJ2-3,TRBV11-3
TGTGCCAGCAGTTATGGCCCCAATGAGCAGTTCTTC,CASSYGPNEQFF,NA,NA,TRBJ2-1,TRBV6-5
TGCGCCAGCAGCTTGGCGACTACGGGTGATGAAAAACTGTTTTTT,CASSLATTGDEKLFF,NA,NA,TRBJ1-4,TRBV5-1
TGCGCCAGCAGAAGGGACTCGAACACCGGGGAGCTGTTTTTT,CASRRDSNTGELFF,NA,NA,TRBJ2-2,TRBV10-2
TGTGCCAGCAGTGAAGTATTTGGGGCAGACGAATACCAAGAGACCCAGTACTTC,CASSEVFGADEYQETQYF,few,NA,TRBJ2-5,TRBV2